This is a list of T cell receptor beta chains from one sample in a study of CD8+ T cells in alopecia areata. This table comes from immunoSEQ multiplex PCR, and its TCRdb copy is limited to in-frame clones, with some not included. Of approximately 91,000 clones listed, around two fifths were seen once; the top ten hold 0.75% to 0.9%. Sequencing input: CD4+ T cells sorted from blood. Receptors originate from a human donor with alopecia areata. The CDR3 runs from the conserved cysteine through the conserved F or W. The D gene is left open where the match is weak. Clone size is shown for a subset of rows, as once, few, many or a class of expanded clone.

v_call	d_call	cdr3_length	clone_size	j_call	cdr3_nt	cdr3_aa
TRBV30	NA	13	NA	TRBJ1-1	TGTGCCTGGAGAGGGCGAAGGAACACTGAAGCTTTCTTT	CAWRGRRNTEAFF
TRBV11-3	NA	15	many	TRBJ2-3	TGTGCCAGCAGGCAGCGGGACACTAGCACAGATACGCAGTATTTT	CASRQRDTSTDTQYF
TRBV6-5	NA	14	NA	TRBJ1-2	TGTGCCAGCAGCCAGGGCCCCCGGGTGGAGGGCTACACCTTC	CASSQGPRVEGYTF
TRBV6-5	NA	15	NA	TRBJ2-7	TGTGCCAGCAGCCGGCCAACCTGGAGCTCCTACGAGCAGTACTTC	CASSRPTWSSYEQYF
TRBV29-1	TRBD1	14	few	TRBJ2-7	TGCAGCGTCGACAGGGGGTACCCTACCTACGAGCAGTACTTC	CSVDRGYPTYEQYF
TRBV5-1	NA	15	NA	TRBJ2-7	TGCGCCAGCAGCTTGAGTGGGGACACCCTCAATGAGCAGTACTTC	CASSLSGDTLNEQYF
TRBV2	TRBD2	16	NA	TRBJ2-7	TGTGCCAGCAGTGAAGCACTGGGCGGGAGTAACTACGAGCAGTACTTC	CASSEALGGSNYEQYF
TRBV29-1	TRBD1	14	NA	TRBJ1-1	TGCAGCGTTACACCGGACAGGGTGGGCACTGAAGCTTTCTTT	CSVTPDRVGTEAFF
TRBV29-1	TRBD2	14	NA	TRBJ2-7	TGCAGCGTTTCCCGACTAGCGGGCTCCTACGAGCAGTACTTC	CSVSRLAGSYEQYF
TRBV4-1	TRBD2	16	many	TRBJ2-7	TGCGCCAGCAGCCAAGCGGCCTCGGGGGGCTCCTACGAGCAGTACTTC	CASSQAASGGSYEQYF
TRBV29-1	NA	15	NA	TRBJ2-3	TGCAGCGTTGCGTTTCCGGGCAGCTGGGCAGATACGCAGTATTTT	CSVAFPGSWADTQYF
TRBV29-1	TRBD2	15	few	TRBJ2-1	TGCAGCGTTGAAGGACCGGGACTAGGGGTTAATGAGCAGTTCTTC	CSVEGPGLGVNEQFF
TRBV9	NA	17	few	TRBJ2-6	TGTGCCAGCAGCGTCCCCCGGGTCAGAGGTGGGGCCAACGTCCTGACTTTC	CASSVPRVRGGANVLTF
TRBV2	TRBD2	15	NA	TRBJ2-3	TGTGCCAGCAGCGAGGGACTAGCGGGAGTAGATACGCAGTATTTT	CASSEGLAGVDTQYF
TRBV29-1	TRBD1	13	NA	TRBJ2-1	TGCAGTGGTGACAGGGGGCGAAGAAATGAGCAGTTCTTC	CSGDRGRRNEQFF
TRBV29-1	TRBD2	14	NA	TRBJ2-1	TGCAGCGCCCAGACTAGCGGGAGTCCCAATGAGCAGTTCTTC	CSAQTSGSPNEQFF
TRBV4-1	NA	13	NA	TRBJ1-5	TGCGCCAGCAGCCAAGCTCGTCTCCAGCCCCAGCATTTT	CASSQARLQPQHF
TRBV5-1	TRBD2	15	NA	TRBJ2-7	TGCGCCAGCAGCTTTGGGCTAGCGGGAACCTACGAGCAGTACTTC	CASSFGLAGTYEQYF
TRBV27	TRBD1	14	NA	TRBJ2-3	TGTGCCAGCAGTGGGACAGGGTCTTCGGATACGCAGTATTTT	CASSGTGSSDTQYF
TRBV29-1	NA	10	NA	TRBJ1-1	TGCAGCGTTGCCGACACTGAAGCTTTCTTT	CSVADTEAFF
TRBV30	TRBD2	15	NA	TRBJ2-7	TGTGCCTGGACCGGGTCTAGCGGACTTCTCTACGAGCAGTACTTC	CAWTGSSGLLYEQYF
TRBV29-1	NA	11	NA	TRBJ2-3	TGCAGCTCGGGGGCGCAAGATACGCAGTATTTT	CSSGAQDTQYF
TRBV30	NA	14	NA	TRBJ2-7	TGTGCCTGGAGTCGCGGGCAGGTAGGAGGCGAGCAGTACTTC	CAWSRGQVGGEQYF
TRBV29-1	NA	12	NA	TRBJ1-1	TGCAGCGTTGATAACTTGAACACTGAAGCTTTCTTT	CSVDNLNTEAFF
TRBV29-1	NA	12	NA	TRBJ2-7	TGCAGCGCCTCACTAGCCCCCTACGAGCAGTACTTC	CSASLAPYEQYF
TRBV5-1	NA	13	few	TRBJ2-2	TGCGCCAGCAGCTTGGTGGTCTCCGGGGAGCTGTTTTTT	CASSLVVSGELFF